These 20 T cell receptor beta chains share one sample of origin, sequenced in a study of OX40 agonist ivuxolimab in advanced cancers. Libraries were prepared by immunoSEQ multiplex PCR; TCRdb keeps only in-frame clonotypes and omits some of them. The data show tens of thousands of clones, about four fifths seen once. The starting material was CD4+ or CD8+ T cells sorted from blood, obtained in a trial of the OX40 agonist ivuxolimab. The receptors shown here come from an adult with an advanced solid tumor such as melanoma, head and neck, liver or kidney cancer.

The rearrangement joins TRBV11-2 to TRBJ2-1; TRBD2 aligns across 7 bases. This CDR3 comprises 16 residues. Per the germline V gene, CDR1 is SGHAT and CDR2 is FQNNGV. After removal of 3 bases from V and 7 bases from J, the junction contained 12 bases not matched to a gene. The CDR3 loop reads CASSFRGGSSPNEQFF. CDR3 DNA: TGTGCCAGCAGCTTCCGGGGCGGGAGCTCCCCTAATGAGCAGTTCTTC.

This clone has more than one count but fewer than ten. This sequence joins TRBV18 and TRBJ2-7; 9 bases are a match to TRBD1. CDR3 length equals 15 residues. J gave up 5 bases and V 2 bases, and 7 bases lay outside the gene matches. Germline values: CDR1 KGHSH, CDR2 LQKENI. Here the CDR3 reads CASSPNRDRVHEQYF. In DNA, the CDR3 is TGTGCCAGCTCACCAAACCGGGACAGGGTCCACGAGCAGTACTTC. The full variable domain, with the rest looked up from reference TRBV18 and TRBJ2-7, is NAGVMQNPRHLVRRRGQEARLRCSPMKGHSHVYWYRQLPEEGLKFMVYLQKENIIDESGMPKERFSAEFPKEGPSILRIQQVVRGDSAAYFCASSPNRDRVHEQYFGPGTRLTVT.

The rearrangement uses TRBV19 and TRBJ2-2; tentatively, D is TRBD1 or TRBD2 (6 bases each). V was shortened by 6 bases and J by 0 bases, with 11 bases between the two germline ends. The CDR3 has 15 residues. Germline V lookup: CDR1 LNHDA, CDR2 SQIVND (reference sequence). This CDR3 is CASSGGRTNTGELFF. The DNA for the CDR3 is TGTGCCAGTAGCGGGGGCAGGACGAACACCGGGGAGCTGTTTTTT.

The chain links TRBV6-5 to TRBJ2-7; D gene ambiguous. Between the trimmed V and J ends, which lost 2 bases and 5 bases, there was a span of 10 bases. The CDR3 length is 13 residues. Germline CDR1 is MNHEY and CDR2 is SVGAGI. DNA of the CDR3: TGTGCCAGCAGTTACGTTAGGAGCCACGAGCAGTACTTC. Amino acids: CASSYVRSHEQYF.

This clone was observed a single time. The chain recombines TRBV5-8 with TRBJ2-1; a weak D match, TRBD2 (6 bases). The germline V and J ends were trimmed by 4 bases and 4 bases, with 15 bases remaining between them. Germline V gives CDR1 SGHTS, CDR2 YDEGEE. CDR3 length: 15 amino acids. CDR3 sequence reads: CASSLRGSQYNEQFF. CDR3 nucleotide sequence: TGTGCCAGCAGCCTCCGGGGGAGCCAATACAATGAGCAGTTCTTC.

V usage is TRBV5-1 and J usage is TRBJ2-3, with 7 bases matching TRBD1. With V trimmed by 2 bases and J by 6 bases, 9 bases remained unmatched. This CDR3 contains 15 residues. Per germline, CDR1 SGHRS and CDR2 YFSETQ. The CDR3 spells CASSLLRGGYDTQYF. As DNA, the CDR3 is TGCGCCAGCAGCTTATTACGAGGGGGCTACGATACGCAGTATTTT. The whole variable domain, remainder taken from reference TRBV5-1 and TRBJ2-3, is KAGVTQTPRYLIKTRGQQVTLSCSPISGHRSVSWYQQTPGQGLQFLFEYFSETQRNKGNFPGRFSGRQFSNSRSEMNVSTLELGDSALYLCASSLLRGGYDTQYFGPGTRLTVL.

The sample holds a few counts of this clone. The chain carries TRBV27 and TRBJ2-1, with TRBD2 matching over 9 bases. Germline V gene lookup returns CDR1 MNHEY and CDR2 SMNVEV (reference sequence). This CDR3 has 17 residues. V shed 5 bases and J 4 bases; nucleotides not matched to a gene: 12. The CDR3 sequence: CASSPSTLAGSYNEQFF. In DNA, the CDR3 is TGTGCCAGCAGTCCCTCAACCCTAGCGGGAAGTTACAATGAGCAGTTCTTC.

In this sample, this clone turned up once. Here the CDR3 reads CASSLYAKGNTEAFF. CDR3 bases: TGTGCCAGCAGCTTGTACGCAAAGGGGAACACTGAAGCTTTCTTT. The genes are TRBV7-2 and TRBJ1-1; no firm D call. The V and J ends lost 3 bases and 1 base respectively, with 12 bases between them. CDR3 size: 15 residues. CDR1 and CDR2 (germline): SGHTA, FQGNSA.

The genes are TRBV7-2 and TRBJ2-1; 8 bases fit TRBD1. Germline CDR1 is SGHTA and CDR2 is FQGNSA. This CDR3 region has 16 residues. Trimming at V came to 2 bases and at J to 4 bases, leaving 7 bases not matched to a gene. In DNA form, the CDR3 reads TGTGCCAGCAGCTTATCTCCTCAGGGGGCGTACAATGAGCAGTTCTTC. It specifies CASSLSPQGAYNEQFF.

The chain links TRBV6-5 to TRBJ1-4; D call uncertain. The CDR3 totals 15 residues. With 7 bases removed from V and 2 bases from J, the gap between germline ends came to 14 bases. Germline CDR1 and CDR2: MNHEY and SVGAGI. CDR3 DNA sequence: TGTGCCAGCAATAATAGAGGGAGGACTAATGAAAAACTGTTTTTT. The encoded protein is CASNNRGRTNEKLFF.

J is TRBJ1-5 and V is TRBV6-6; D not resolved. The CDR3 spans 16 residues. The germline V and J ends were trimmed by 4 bases and 2 bases, with 15 bases remaining between them. Germline V lookup: CDR1 MNHNY, CDR2 SVGAGI (reference sequence). The CDR3 loop reads CASSLSGVAGNQPQHF. DNA for the CDR3: TGTGCCAGCAGTTTATCAGGTGTAGCCGGCAATCAGCCCCAGCATTTT.

This clone occurred once. The chain is built from TRBV5-1 and TRBJ1-1; D might be TRBD1 (5 bases). CDR3 size: 16 residues. V was shortened by 2 bases and J by 9 bases, with 23 bases between the two germline ends. CDR1 is SGHRS, CDR2 YFSETQ, per germline. The chain's CDR3 is CASSFITTRQSGKAFF. CDR3 DNA: TGCGCCAGCAGCTTCATTACAACTCGACAGAGCGGCAAAGCTTTCTTT.

V gene TRBV19 combines with J gene TRBJ1-5; no firm D call. Germline values: CDR1 LNHDA, CDR2 SQIVND (reference sequence). V was pared by 4 bases and J by 4 bases, with 5 bases between. The CDR3 spans 12 residues. The CDR3 region has the DNA TGTGCCAGTAGTAAAGGGAATCAGCCCCAGCATTTT. The encoded protein is CASSKGNQPQHF.

The chain carries TRBV7-2 and TRBJ2-5; D unresolved. This CDR3 is built from 14 residues. Germline CDR1 and CDR2: SGHTA and FQGNSA. Trimming cost V 7 bases and J 0 bases, with 12 bases left between them. This CDR3 reads CASTGRVDQETQYF. The CDR3 region has the DNA TGTGCCAGCACAGGCCGGGTGGACCAAGAGACCCAGTACTTC.

The chain couples TRBV10-3 to TRBJ2-3, with 10 bases that match TRBD2. After removal of 7 bases from V and 0 bases from J, the junction contained 4 bases not matched to a gene. Germline-derived CDR1 and CDR2 are ENHRY and SYGVKD. The CDR3 length is 15 residues. The DNA for the CDR3 is TGTGCCATCACCTCGACTAGCGGGAGCACAGATACGCAGTATTTT. This sequence encodes CAITSTSGSTDTQYF.

This sequence joins TRBV29-1 and TRBJ1-1, with 9 nucleotides matching TRBD1. There are 14 residues in the CDR3. Looked up from germline, CDR1 is SQVTM and CDR2 is ANQGSEA. V shed 6 bases, J shed 5 bases, and the junction held 10 bases outside the gene matches. The CDR3 loop is CSVRTGARTTEAFF. CDR3 DNA: TGCAGCGTCCGGACAGGGGCAAGAACTACTGAAGCTTTCTTT.

The rearrangement joins TRBV20-1 to TRBJ2-7; D is ambiguous. CDR3 length: 11 residues. V lost 5 bases, J lost 3 bases, and 8 bases lay in between. Germline V gene data show CDR1 as DFQATT and CDR2 as SNEGSKA (reference sequence). The chain's CDR3 is CSAPQFYEQYF. The CDR3 DNA follows: TGCAGTGCTCCCCAATTCTACGAGCAGTACTTC.

This clone was detected a few times. The rearrangement uses TRBV2 and TRBJ2-7, with TRBD1 identical over 9 bases. The junction had 0 bases not matched to a gene; V was cut back by 6 bases and J by 3 bases. The CDR3 spans 12 residues. CDR1 and CDR2 from the germline V gene are SNHLY and FYNNEI. The CDR3 here is CASRTGGYEQYF. The CDR3 DNA reads as TGTGCCAGCAGGACAGGGGGCTACGAGCAGTACTTC.

The chain employs TRBV19 and TRBJ2-1, with TRBD2 matching over 10 bases. This CDR3 comprises 15 residues. Germline CDR1 LNHDA, CDR2 SQIVND (reference sequence). Trimming removed 6 bases from V and 4 bases from J; junction bases left unmatched: 6. The CDR3: CASSLKAGGYNEQFF. DNA for the CDR3: TGTGCCAGTAGCCTCAAAGCGGGGGGGTACAATGAGCAGTTCTTC.

The V and J genes are TRBV5-1 and TRBJ1-1; D not resolved. This CDR3 comprises 13 residues. Germline V gene data show CDR1 as SGHRS and CDR2 as YFSETQ. Deletions cut 5 bases from V and 4 bases from J, with 12 bases between. CDR3: CASRVISRTEAFF. CDR3 DNA sequence: TGCGCCAGCAGGGTTATATCGCGCACTGAAGCTTTCTTT.